Shown below are 30 T cell receptor beta chains from a single sample sequenced in a study of blood T cell repertoires in COVID-19. Here immunoSEQ multiplex PCR was the method, and the copy in TCRdb shows in-frame clones only, minus some. The table has 200,000 or so clones, 83% seen once. The sequenced material came from PBMCs or T cells enriched from blood (not recorded which). These receptors all stem from a woman between 50 and 59 years old who had been exposed to COVID-19.

The genes are TRBV27 and TRBJ2-7; 10 bases line up with TRBD2. Germline lookup yields CDR1 MNHEY and CDR2 SMNVEV (reference sequence). V was clipped by 3 bases and J by 6 bases; unmatched bases: 5. This CDR3 is 14 amino acids long. The CDR3 sequence is CASSFTSGAIEQYF. As DNA, the CDR3 is TGTGCCAGCAGTTTCACTAGCGGGGCTATCGAGCAGTACTTC.

The V call is TRBV7-9, the J call TRBJ2-6; D ambiguous. The CDR3 runs 14 residues. Germline values: CDR1 SEHNR, CDR2 FQNEAQ (reference sequence). V was shortened by 5 bases and J by 1 base, with 6 bases between the two germline ends. The CDR3 sequence: CASSPPSGANVLTF. CDR3 nucleotide sequence: TGTGCCAGCAGCCCTCCGTCTGGGGCCAACGTCCTGACTTTC.

V usage is TRBV11-2 and J usage is TRBJ2-7, with TRBD1 matching over 7 bases. The CDR3 contains 15 residues. In germline, CDR1 is SGHAT, CDR2 FQNNGV. J gave up 5 bases and V 4 bases, and 11 bases lay outside the gene matches. The CDR3 loop is CASSSPRSTGDEQYF. In DNA form, the CDR3 reads TGTGCCAGCAGCTCCCCCCGATCAACAGGGGACGAGCAGTACTTC.

V and J are TRBV6-2 or TRBV6-3 and TRBJ1-1; D not resolved. Germline V gene lookup returns CDR1 MNHEY and CDR2 SVGEGT. The CDR3 totals 13 residues. The V gene lost 6 bases and the J gene lost 4 bases, with 12 bases spanning the gap. The CDR3 sequence: CASSAVGVTEAFF. The CDR3 region has the DNA TGTGCCAGCAGCGCCGTTGGAGTCACTGAAGCTTTCTTT.

This clone was found a few times. The V and J genes are TRBV24-1 and TRBJ1-1, with TRBD1 matching over 7 bases. The CDR3 spans 13 residues. Germline lookup yields CDR1 KGHDR and CDR2 SFDVKD. Trimming at V came to 11 bases and at J to 1 base, leaving 6 bases not matched to a gene. This CDR3 is CAMGTDSNTEAFF. CDR3 bases: TGTGCCATGGGGACAGACTCGAACACTGAAGCTTTCTTT.

The V call is TRBV7-8, the J call TRBJ2-7, with D unclear. The CDR3 contains 15 residues. CDR1 and CDR2 (germline): SGHVS, FQNEAQ. The germline V and J ends were trimmed by 0 bases and 2 bases, with 11 bases remaining between them. CDR3 DNA sequence: TGTGCCAGCAGCTTAGCGGGCGTTCTCCCCTACGAGCAGTACTTC. It translates to CASSLAGVLPYEQYF.

The chain couples TRBV29-1 to TRBJ2-3; TRBD1 might be the D (6 bases). Germline V gives CDR1 SQVTM, CDR2 ANQGSEA. This CDR3 is 11 amino acids long. V dropped 6 bases and J dropped 6 bases, with 10 bases sitting between them. CDR3 sequence: CSVHRVDTQYF. In DNA, the CDR3 is TGCAGCGTACACAGGGTTGATACGCAGTATTTT.

This clone showed up many times. The J gene is TRBJ2-5, the V gene TRBV6-2 or TRBV6-3; 12 nucleotides match TRBD2. CDR1 is MNHEY and CDR2 is SVGEGT in the germline V gene. CDR3 length: 16 amino acids. Trimming removed 2 bases from V and 3 bases from J; junction bases left unmatched: 4. CDR3 in DNA: TGTGCCAGCAGTTACGGGACTAGCGGGTTAAAAGAGACCCAGTACTTC. It is translated as CASSYGTSGLKETQYF.

The chain joins TRBV19 to TRBJ1-4; D remains ambiguous. Germline CDR1 is LNHDA and CDR2 is SQIVND (reference sequence). The CDR3 runs 15 residues. V was pared by 6 bases and J by 0 bases, with 11 bases between. The CDR3 protein is CASREVAATNEKLFF. The CDR3 nucleotides read TGTGCCAGTAGAGAGGTCGCCGCAACTAATGAAAAACTGTTTTTT.

The sample holds a few counts of this clone. The V call is TRBV19, the J call TRBJ1-5; D remains unclear. Between the trimmed V and J ends, which lost 0 bases and 0 bases, there was a span of 9 bases. Germline V gene data show CDR1 as LNHDA and CDR2 as SQIVND (reference sequence). CDR3 length: 16 residues. The CDR3: CASSIDSGFSNQPQHF. The DNA for the CDR3 is TGTGCCAGTAGTATAGATTCAGGATTTAGCAATCAGCCCCAGCATTTT.

The chain uses TRBV29-1 and TRBJ2-1; TRBD2 matches at 8 bases. The CDR3 runs 12 residues. Trimming at V came to 4 bases and at J to 10 bases, leaving 6 bases not matched to a gene. Looked up from germline, CDR1 is SQVTM and CDR2 is ANQGSEA. The CDR3 bases are TGCAGCGTTGCCGGGGGGGCTTGGGAGCAGTTCTTC. Its protein product is CSVAGGAWEQFF.

The chain has TRBV19 and TRBJ2-1; 12 positions match TRBD2. Trimming removed 4 bases from V and 9 bases from J; junction bases left unmatched: 4. This CDR3 has 14 amino acids. CDR1 is LNHDA and CDR2 is SQIVND in the germline V gene (reference sequence). CDR3 in amino acids: CASSTSGGAPEQFF. The DNA of the CDR3 is TGTGCCAGTAGTACTAGCGGGGGGGCCCCTGAGCAGTTCTTC.

Notes on this clone: Other DNA sequences in the same sample also yield this CDR3. This chain joins TRBV6-2 or TRBV6-3 and TRBJ1-2, with D unresolved. The V end was cut by 4 bases, the J end by 2 bases, with 8 bases between. The CDR3 covers 13 residues. Germline V lookup: CDR1 MNHEY, CDR2 SVGEGT. The CDR3 DNA follows: TGTGCCAGCAGTTCAACGGGGAACTATGGCTACACCTTC. Translating it yields CASSSTGNYGYTF.

This chain connects TRBV7-8 to TRBJ1-4; D is possibly TRBD1 (6 bases). CDR1 is SGHVS, CDR2 FQNEAQ, per germline. The V end lost 5 bases, the J end lost 8 bases, and 15 bases lay between the germline ends. This CDR3 is 14 amino acids long. The DNA for the CDR3 is TGTGCCAGCAGCGGGCGGGGGCCGAAGGAAAAACTGTTTTTT. Translation gives CASSGRGPKEKLFF.

This clone was seen only once. This rearrangement joins TRBV18 to TRBJ2-2, with a weak D call TRBD1 (6 bases). Looked up from germline, CDR1 is KGHSH and CDR2 is LQKENI. This CDR3 contains 14 residues. Trimming removed 10 bases from V and 5 bases from J, with 17 bases in between. The CDR3 sequence is CATNEGGRTGELFF. The CDR3 DNA is TGTGCCACGAACGAAGGGGGAAGAACCGGGGAGCTGTTTTTT.

The rearrangement uses TRBV5-1 and TRBJ2-1; D is possibly TRBD2 (6 bases). The germline CDR1 and CDR2 sequences are SGHRS and YFSETQ. V was trimmed by 4 bases and J by 7 bases, leaving 15 bases between them. The CDR3 loop spans 14 amino acids. In DNA form, the CDR3 reads TGCGCCAGCAGCCCAACAGCGGGTGTAAATGAGCAGTTCTTC. Amino acids: CASSPTAGVNEQFF.

The gene calls are TRBV23-1 and TRBJ1-2, with D possibly TRBD1 on 6 matching bases. TRBV23-1 qualifies as an ORF whose function is uncertain. Trimming pared 0 bases from V and 5 bases from J, leaving 19 bases between. This CDR3 spans 17 amino acids. The CDR3 DNA sequence: TGCGCCAGCAGTCAATCGAAGGTGGGGGCCGTTAGTTATGGCTACACCTTC. This translates into CASSQSKVGAVSYGYTF.

This clone occurred a few times. CDR3 DNA sequence: TGTGCCAGCAGCAAAGGAGTGGTCGAGCAGTACTTC. Amino acids: CASSKGVVEQYF. The chain recombines TRBV21-1 with TRBJ2-7; the DNA was not compared with TRBD2, the D call given in the table. TRBV21-1 is a listed pseudogene. The CDR3 runs 12 residues.

This chain links TRBV2 with TRBJ1-5; D gene ambiguous. Germline V CDR1 and CDR2: SNHLY, FYNNEI. The CDR3 sequence is 15 residues long. Trimming removed 5 bases from V and 4 bases from J, with 15 bases in between. The CDR3 bases are TGTGCCAGCAGTCGCGACGGGGTCAAAAATCAGCCCCAGCATTTT. It is translated as CASSRDGVKNQPQHF. The full variable domain, its missing parts supplied by reference TRBV2 and TRBJ1-5, is EPEVTQTPSHQVTQMGQEVILRCVPISNHLYFYWYRQILGQKVEFLVSFYNNEISEKSEIFDDQFSVERPDGSNFTLKIRSTKLEDSAMYFCASSRDGVKNQPQHFGDGTRLSIL.

This clone was detected a few times. The chain links TRBV10-3 to TRBJ1-1, with D possibly being TRBD1 (6 bases). Trimming left V 10 bases short and J 1 base short, with 16 bases between. Germline CDR1 and CDR2: ENHRY and SYGVKD. This CDR3 is built from 14 residues. The CDR3 reads CATRGGQQNTEAFF. The CDR3 DNA sequence: TGTGCCACGCGAGGTGGACAGCAGAACACTGAAGCTTTCTTT.

This chain links TRBV7-3 with TRBJ2-3; D may be TRBD2 (7 bases). The germline CDR1 and CDR2 sequences are SGHTA and FQGTGA. The length of the CDR3 is 16 residues. Trimming removed 4 bases at V and 4 bases at J, with 18 bases between. CDR3 residues: CASSSLGGDLADTQYF. The CDR3 DNA reads TGTGCCAGCAGCTCTTTAGGGGGGGATTTAGCAGATACGCAGTATTTT.

This clone appeared a single time. V and J are TRBV7-2 and TRBJ2-7; 9 nucleotides align to TRBD2. Germline loops: CDR1 SGHTA, CDR2 FQGNSA. J lost 0 bases, V lost 5 bases, and 5 bases had no gene match. The CDR3 totals 15 residues. The CDR3 here is CASSQTSGSSYEQYF. CDR3 sequence (DNA): TGTGCCAGCAGCCAGACTAGCGGTAGCTCCTACGAGCAGTACTTC.

The chain is built from TRBV29-1 and TRBJ2-5; D is perhaps TRBD2 (6 bases). From germline, CDR1 is SQVTM and CDR2 ANQGSEA. The length of the CDR3 is 13 residues. Trimming took off 4 bases at V and 4 bases at J, with 13 bases between the two ends. CDR3 amino acids: CSVGVGGIETQYF. For the CDR3, the DNA is TGCAGCGTTGGAGTGGGGGGTATAGAGACCCAGTACTTC.

The chain uses TRBV3-1 (or the pseudogene TRBV3-2) and TRBJ1-5, with TRBD1 as a possible D gene (5 bases). Germline-derived CDR1 and CDR2 are LGHDT and YNNKEL (reference sequence). The CDR3 consists of 14 residues. Trimming pared 4 bases from V and 6 bases from J, leaving 13 bases between. DNA of the CDR3: TGTGCCAGCAGCCGGTCAGGGTTGGGTCAGCCCCAGCATTTT. It codes for CASSRSGLGQPQHF.

The chain employs TRBV19 and TRBJ1-5; 9 bases align to TRBD1. V dropped 5 bases and J dropped 4; count of bases not matched to a gene: 3. Germline V gene lookup returns CDR1 LNHDA and CDR2 SQIVND (reference sequence). The CDR3 spans 14 residues. DNA of the CDR3: TGTGCCAGTAGTGTTGGGACAGGGAATCAGCCCCAGCATTTT. It encodes CASSVGTGNQPQHF.

The V gene is TRBV5-6, the J gene TRBJ2-7, with a tentative D call TRBD1 (5 bases). The CDR3 has 14 amino acids. The V end was cut by 2 bases, the J end by 1 base, with 10 bases between. The germline gives CDR1 SGHDT, CDR2 YYEEEE. The CDR3 DNA follows: TGTGCCAGCAGCTTAGGGGTGGGGTCCTACGAGCAGTACTTC. It specifies CASSLGVGSYEQYF.

This clone was counted a single time. The rearrangement links TRBV5-4 to TRBJ2-5; 10 bases fit TRBD2. Germline V gives CDR1 SGHNT, CDR2 YYREEE (reference sequence). Trimming removed 2 bases from V and 5 bases from J; junction bases left unmatched: 6. CDR3 length: 15 amino acids. DNA for the CDR3: TGTGCCAGCAGCTTAAAGCGGGGGGGCCGCGAGACCCAGTACTTC. This sequence encodes CASSLKRGGRETQYF.

In regard to this clone: Other DNA sequences of this sample code for an identical CDR3. CDR3 sequence reads: CASSFSGNTEAFF. CDR3 nucleotide sequence: TGTGCCAGCAGTTTCTCCGGGAACACTGAAGCTTTCTTT. V and J are TRBV28 and TRBJ1-1; D ambiguous. Germline CDR1 and CDR2: MDHEN and SYDVKM. CDR3 length equals 13 residues. Trimming took 3 bases from V and 1 from J, leaving 6 bases between them.

The genes are TRBV7-2 and TRBJ1-3; D is uncertain. Trimming cost V 5 bases and J 3 bases, with 14 bases left between them. CDR3 length: 15 residues. Per the germline V gene, CDR1 is SGHTA and CDR2 is FQGNSA. This chain's CDR3 is CASSPRTQDGNTIYF. The CDR3, as DNA: TGTGCCAGCAGCCCTCGGACTCAAGATGGAAACACCATATATTTT.

The chain employs TRBV9 and TRBJ2-2; D call uncertain. V lost 5 bases and J 3 bases, leaving 8 bases between the germline ends. The CDR3 covers 13 residues. The germline CDR1 and CDR2 sequences are SGDLS and YYNGEE. CDR3 sequence (DNA): TGTGCCAGCAGTGACACTTACACCGGGGAGCTGTTTTTT. Amino acids: CASSDTYTGELFF.